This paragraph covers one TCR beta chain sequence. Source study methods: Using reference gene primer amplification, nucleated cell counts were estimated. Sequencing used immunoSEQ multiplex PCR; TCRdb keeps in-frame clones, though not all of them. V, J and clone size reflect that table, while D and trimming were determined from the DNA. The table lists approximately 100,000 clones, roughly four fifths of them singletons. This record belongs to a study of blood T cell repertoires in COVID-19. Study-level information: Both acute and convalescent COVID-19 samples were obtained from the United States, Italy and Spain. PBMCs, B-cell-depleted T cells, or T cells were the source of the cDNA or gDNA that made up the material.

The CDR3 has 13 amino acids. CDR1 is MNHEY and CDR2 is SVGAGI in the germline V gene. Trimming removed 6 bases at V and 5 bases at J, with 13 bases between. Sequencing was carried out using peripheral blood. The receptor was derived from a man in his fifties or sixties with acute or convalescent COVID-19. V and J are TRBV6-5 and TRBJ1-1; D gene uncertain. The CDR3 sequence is CASRMEGWTEAFF. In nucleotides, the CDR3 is TGTGCCAGCAGGATGGAGGGCTGGACTGAAGCTTTCTTT.